The following is a T cell receptor (beta chain) sequence with its context. The data derive from a study of blood T cell repertoires in COVID-19. The assay was immunoSEQ multiplex PCR, and TCRdb's table has in-frame clones only and misses some. The sample contains some 220,000 clones, around 80% of which appear only once. The CDR3 runs to 14 residues. V lost 5 bases and J lost 4, with 14 bases in between. Germline V gives CDR1 SGHTA, CDR2 FQGNSA. This chain connects TRBV7-2 to TRBJ2-5; tentatively, D is TRBD2 (6 bases). The sequencing sample was made of peripheral blood. The clonotype originates from a human donor in a cohort sampled during active COVID-19. The CDR3 coding sequence is TGTGCCAGCAGCCTCACTCAGGGAGGAGAGACCCAGTACTTC. Translating gives CASSLTQGGETQYF.